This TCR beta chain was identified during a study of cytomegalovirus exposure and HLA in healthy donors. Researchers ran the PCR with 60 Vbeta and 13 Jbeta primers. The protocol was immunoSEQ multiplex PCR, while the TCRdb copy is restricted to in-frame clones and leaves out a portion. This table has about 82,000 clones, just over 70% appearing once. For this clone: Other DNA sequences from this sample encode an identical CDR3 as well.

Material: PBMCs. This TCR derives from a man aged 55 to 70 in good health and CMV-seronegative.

CDR3 sequence reads: CASSPSGGAPDTQYF. The CDR3 nucleotides read TGTGCCAGCAGCCCCAGCGGGGGGGCACCAGATACGCAGTATTTT. V usage is TRBV6-5 and J usage is TRBJ2-3; 10 bases line up with TRBD2. The CDR3 extends over 15 amino acids. CDR1 MNHEY and CDR2 SVGAGI come from the germline V gene. Unmatched junction bases numbered 7, after V lost 6 bases and J lost 4 bases.